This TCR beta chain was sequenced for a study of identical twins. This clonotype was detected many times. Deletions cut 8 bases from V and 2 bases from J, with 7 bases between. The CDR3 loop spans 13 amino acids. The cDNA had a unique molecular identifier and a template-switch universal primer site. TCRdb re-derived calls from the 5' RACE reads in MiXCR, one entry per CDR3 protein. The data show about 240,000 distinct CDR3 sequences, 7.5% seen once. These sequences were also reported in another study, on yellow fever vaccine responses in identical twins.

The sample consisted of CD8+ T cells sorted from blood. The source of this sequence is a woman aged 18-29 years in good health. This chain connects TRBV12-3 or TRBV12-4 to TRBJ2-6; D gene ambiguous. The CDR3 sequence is CASLGPGANVLTF. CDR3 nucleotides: TGTGCCAGCCTGGGTCCTGGGGCCAACGTCCTGACTTTC.